This record looks at one T cell receptor (beta chain) sequence and its context. Antigen: not known. The germline gene is not matched at one end of the junction; a read error may be the cause. The CDR3 extends over 19 amino acids. A universal primer site was created by template switching, with the cDNA bearing unique molecular identifiers. TCRdb re-called the 5' RACE reads through MiXCR, storing one row per CDR3 protein. In the table there are a few hundred thousand distinct CDR3 sequences, roughly 9.8% of which are singletons. This sample stems from a study of identical twins. Regarding the study as a whole: A lower insertion count was a feature of abundant cord blood beta clonotypes, with no such feature in memory repertoires. Excess sharing between twins was weaker in beta out-of-frame sequences. Invariant T cells like MAIT and iNKT could partly confound the zero-insertion analyses.

The same data also contributed to another study, on yellow fever vaccine responses in identical twins.

The sequencing sample was made of CD8+ T cells sorted from blood. This receptor was identified in a woman between 18 and 29 years old in good health. The chain carries TRBV12-3 or TRBV12-4 and TRBJ2-3, with 14 positions matching TRBD2. The CDR3 is CAISFLPGTSGGFTDTQYF. In nucleotides, the CDR3 is TGTGCCATCAGTTTCCTACCCGGGACTAGCGGGGGTTTCACAGATACGCAGTATTTT.